The 8 T cell receptor beta chains given below trace back to one sample, sequenced in a study of blood T cell repertoires in COVID-19. The assay was immunoSEQ multiplex PCR, and TCRdb's table has in-frame clones only and misses some. The sample shows tens of thousands of clones, approximately 80% of them seen only once. Sample: peripheral blood. Receptors originate from a human donor in a cohort sampled during active COVID-19.

This chain uses TRBV7-2 with TRBJ2-7; 10 bases are a match to TRBD1. J gave up 6 bases and V 5 bases, and 4 bases lay outside the gene matches. From germline, CDR1 is SGHTA and CDR2 FQGNSA. The CDR3 spans 13 residues. CDR3 sequence (DNA): TGTGCCAGCAGCCCCGGGACAGGGGTCGAGCAGTACGTC. It translates to CASSPGTGVEQYV.

The chain recombines TRBV11-3 with TRBJ1-1, with TRBD1 as a possible D gene (5 bases). V lost 6 bases and J lost 4, with 18 bases in between. The CDR3 contains 15 residues. The germline CDR1 and CDR2 sequences are SGHNT and YENEEA. The CDR3, as DNA: TGTGCCAGCAGTCCCCCGGGGGGGTTAAGCACTGAAGCTTTCTTT. Its protein product is CASSPPGGLSTEAFF.

The chain combines TRBV12-3 or TRBV12-4 with TRBJ1-1, with unresolved D. Trimming pared 3 bases from V and 4 bases from J, leaving 6 bases between. The CDR3 has 12 amino acids. CDR3 sequence (DNA): TGTGCCAGCAGTTTCAGTACCACTGAAGCTTTCTTT. It encodes CASSFSTTEAFF.

The rearrangement joins TRBV9 to TRBJ2-4, with TRBD1 matching 7 bases. Germline V gives CDR1 SGDLS, CDR2 YYNGEE. Losses at the gene ends were 3 bases for V and 3 bases for J; bases not matched to a gene: 9. The CDR3 spans 16 residues. The CDR3 loop reads CASSGASGQSKNIQYF. The CDR3 region has the DNA TGTGCCAGCAGCGGAGCCTCGGGACAGAGCAAAAACATTCAGTACTTC.

This rearrangement joins TRBV5-1 to TRBJ1-1; 7 positions agree with TRBD1. Germline V CDR1 and CDR2: SGHRS, YFSETQ. J lost 3 bases, V lost 0 bases, and 8 bases had no gene match. This CDR3 contains 16 residues. CDR3 region: CASSLGSGGSHTEAFF. The CDR3 DNA reads TGCGCCAGCAGCTTGGGGTCAGGGGGATCGCACACTGAAGCTTTCTTT.

The chain links TRBV5-1 to TRBJ2-5, with 9 bases fitting TRBD1. The J segment lost 2 bases and the V segment lost 5 bases, leaving 4 bases of the junction unmatched. Germline V gene lookup returns CDR1 SGHRS and CDR2 YFSETQ. The CDR3 runs 14 residues. CDR3 DNA sequence: TGCGCCAGCAGAACCGGGACAGGGCAAGAGACCCAGTACTTC. This encodes CASRTGTGQETQYF. The full variable domain, with the rest looked up from reference TRBV5-1 and TRBJ2-5, is KAGVTQTPRYLIKTRGQQVTLSCSPISGHRSVSWYQQTPGQGLQFLFEYFSETQRNKGNFPGRFSGRQFSNSRSEMNVSTLELGDSALYLCASRTGTGQETQYFGPGTRLLVL.

The J gene is TRBJ1-1, the V gene TRBV19, with 8 bases matching TRBD1. Germline V lookup: CDR1 LNHDA, CDR2 SQIVND (reference sequence). The CDR3 contains 11 residues. The V and J ends lost 11 bases and 1 base, in that order; junction bases with no gene match: 0. Here the CDR3 DNA reads TGTGCCGGACAGGGGAACACTGAAGCTTTCTTT. It translates to CAGQGNTEAFF.

This chain uses TRBV2 with TRBJ2-5; D possibly corresponds to TRBD1 (8 bases). The CDR3 totals 15 residues. Trimming stripped 5 bases from V and 7 bases from J, with 20 bases between. Germline loops: CDR1 SNHLY, CDR2 FYNNEI. CDR3 amino acids: CASSLLGQGGGTQYF. The DNA for the CDR3 is TGTGCCAGCAGTCTGCTAGGACAGGGAGGGGGGACCCAGTACTTC.